This paragraph covers one T cell receptor (beta chain) sequence. The data are from a study of T cell responses to AZD1222 COVID-19 vaccine. TCRdb's copy holds only in-frame clones and misses some; the assay was immunoSEQ multiplex PCR. The table includes 150,000 to 200,000 clones, 85% to 90% detected once. The germline gives CDR1 WSHSY, CDR2 SAAADI. The CDR3 covers 13 residues. The germline V and J ends were trimmed by 2 bases and 2 bases, with 7 bases remaining between them. The material was peripheral blood, obtained on day 0 of AZD1222 vaccination. The chain employs TRBV10-2 and TRBJ2-7; no firm D call. The origin of this receptor is an adult in good health. DNA for the CDR3: TGCGCCAGCAGTGAGGGCCCACCCTACGAGCAGTACGTC. It codes for CASSEGPPYEQYV.